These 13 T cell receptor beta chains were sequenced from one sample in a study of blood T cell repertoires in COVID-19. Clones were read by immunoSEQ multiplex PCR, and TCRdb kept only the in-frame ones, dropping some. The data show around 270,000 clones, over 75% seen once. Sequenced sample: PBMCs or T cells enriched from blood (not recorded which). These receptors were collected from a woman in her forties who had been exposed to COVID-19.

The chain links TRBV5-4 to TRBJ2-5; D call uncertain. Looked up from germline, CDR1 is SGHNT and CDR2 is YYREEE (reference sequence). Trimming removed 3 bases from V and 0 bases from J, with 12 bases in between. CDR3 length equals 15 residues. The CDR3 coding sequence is TGTGCCAGCAGCTCGCCTACTGAGTACCAAGAGACCCAGTACTTC. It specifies CASSSPTEYQETQYF. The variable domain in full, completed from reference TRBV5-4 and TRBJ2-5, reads ETGVTQSPTHLIKTRGQQVTLRCSSQSGHNTVSWYQQALGQGPQFIFQYYREEENGRGNFPPRFSGLQFPNYSSELNVNALELDDSALYLCASSSPTEYQETQYFGPGTRLLVL.

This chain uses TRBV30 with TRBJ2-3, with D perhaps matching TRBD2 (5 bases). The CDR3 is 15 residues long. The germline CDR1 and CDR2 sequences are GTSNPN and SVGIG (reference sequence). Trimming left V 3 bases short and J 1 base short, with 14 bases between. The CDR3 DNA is TGTGCCTGGAGCCCCGAGGGCAGGCGCACAGATACGCAGTATTTT. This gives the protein CAWSPEGRRTDTQYF.

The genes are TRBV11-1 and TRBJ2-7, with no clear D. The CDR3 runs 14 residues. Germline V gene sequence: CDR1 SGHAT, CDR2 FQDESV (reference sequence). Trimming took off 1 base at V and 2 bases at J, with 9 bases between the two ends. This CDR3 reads CASSLVRRTYEQYF. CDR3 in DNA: TGTGCCAGCAGCTTAGTAAGGAGAACCTACGAGCAGTACTTC.

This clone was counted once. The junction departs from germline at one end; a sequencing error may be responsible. This CDR3 is CASSLTGQQNTEAFF. CDR3 DNA sequence: TGTGCCAGCAGCTTAACAGGACAACAGAACACTGAAGCTTTCTTT. This chain joins TRBV5-1 and TRBJ1-1, with a tentative D call TRBD1 (5 bases). Looked up from germline, CDR1 is SGHRS and CDR2 is YFSETQ. The CDR3 covers 15 residues.

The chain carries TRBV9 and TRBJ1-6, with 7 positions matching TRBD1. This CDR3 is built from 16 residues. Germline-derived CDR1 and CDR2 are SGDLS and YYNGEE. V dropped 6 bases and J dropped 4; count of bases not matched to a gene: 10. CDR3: CASNTGDSRYNSPLHF. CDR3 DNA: TGTGCCAGCAACACAGGGGACTCGCGTTATAATTCACCCCTCCACTTT.

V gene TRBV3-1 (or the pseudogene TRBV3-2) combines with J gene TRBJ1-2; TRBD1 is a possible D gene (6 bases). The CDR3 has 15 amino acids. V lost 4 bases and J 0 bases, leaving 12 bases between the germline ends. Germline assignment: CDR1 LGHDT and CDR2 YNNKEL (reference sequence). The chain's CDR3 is CASSPVDRTNYGYTF. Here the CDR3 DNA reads TGTGCCAGCAGCCCAGTAGACAGGACTAACTATGGCTACACCTTC.

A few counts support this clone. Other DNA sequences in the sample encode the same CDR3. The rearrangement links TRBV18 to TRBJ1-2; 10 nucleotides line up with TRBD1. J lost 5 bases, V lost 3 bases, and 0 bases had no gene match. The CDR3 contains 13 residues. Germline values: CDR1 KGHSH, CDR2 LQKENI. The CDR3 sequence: CASSPDRGYGYTF. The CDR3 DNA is TGTGCCAGCTCACCGGACAGGGGGTATGGCTACACCTTC.

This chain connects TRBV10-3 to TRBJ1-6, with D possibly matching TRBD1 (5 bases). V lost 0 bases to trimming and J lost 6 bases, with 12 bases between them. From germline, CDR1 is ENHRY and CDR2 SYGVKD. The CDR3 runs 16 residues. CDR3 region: CAISESETVFNSPLHF. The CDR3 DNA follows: TGTGCCATCAGTGAGTCTGAGACAGTTTTTAATTCACCCCTCCACTTT.

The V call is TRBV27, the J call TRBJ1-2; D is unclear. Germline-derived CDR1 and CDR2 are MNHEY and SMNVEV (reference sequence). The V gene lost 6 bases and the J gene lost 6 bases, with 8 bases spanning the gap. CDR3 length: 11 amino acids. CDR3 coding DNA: TGTGCCAGCAGCCGGGGTAATGGCTACACCTTC. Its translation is CASSRGNGYTF.

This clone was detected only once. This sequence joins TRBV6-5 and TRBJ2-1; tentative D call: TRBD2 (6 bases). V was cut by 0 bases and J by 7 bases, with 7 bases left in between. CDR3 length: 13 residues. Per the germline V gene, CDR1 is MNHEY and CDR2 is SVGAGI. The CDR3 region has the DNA TGTGCCAGCAGTTACTCGGAGGGGAATGAGCAGTTCTTC. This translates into CASSYSEGNEQFF.

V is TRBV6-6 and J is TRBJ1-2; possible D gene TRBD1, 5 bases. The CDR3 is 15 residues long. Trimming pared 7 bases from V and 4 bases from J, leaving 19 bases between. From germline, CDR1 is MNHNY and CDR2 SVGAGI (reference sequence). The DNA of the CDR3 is TGTGCCAGCACCGACGGAGACAGAAACTCCTATGGCTACACCTTC. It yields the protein CASTDGDRNSYGYTF.

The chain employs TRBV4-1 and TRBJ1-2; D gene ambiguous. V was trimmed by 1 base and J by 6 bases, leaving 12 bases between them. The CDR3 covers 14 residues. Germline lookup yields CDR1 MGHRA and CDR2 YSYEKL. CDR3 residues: CASSQVGEDHGYTF. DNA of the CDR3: TGCGCCAGCAGCCAAGTCGGGGAGGATCATGGCTACACCTTC.

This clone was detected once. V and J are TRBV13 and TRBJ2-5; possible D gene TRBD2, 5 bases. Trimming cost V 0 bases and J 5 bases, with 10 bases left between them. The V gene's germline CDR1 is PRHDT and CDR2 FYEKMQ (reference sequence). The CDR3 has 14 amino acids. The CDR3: CASSLGSGEETQYF. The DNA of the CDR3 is TGTGCCAGCAGCTTAGGCTCTGGGGAGGAGACCCAGTACTTC.